The rows below give T cell receptor beta chains drawn from one sample of a study of regulatory T cells in long-lasting Graves disease. TCRdb used MiXCR to reprocess the multiplex PCR reads, holding one entry per CDR3 protein. The sample records hundreds of thousands of distinct CDR3 sequences, roughly 16% being singletons. This specimen consisted of peripheral blood mononuclear cells (PBMCs), obtained at new diagnosis, from a patient treated with antithyroid drugs. The receptor source for this set is a female donor with Graves disease. The CDR3 runs from the conserved cysteine through the conserved F or W. A D gene is named only where the DNA matches it firmly. Size is stated for part of the rows, as once, few or many counts, or as a class when the clone is expanded.

.,TRBV20-1,14,TRBJ2-3,many,CSARGSVSTDTQYF,TGCAGTGCTAGAGGGAGCGTGAGCACAGATACGCAGTATTTT
.,TRBV20-1,11,TRBJ2-5,many,CSASSLGTQYF,TGCAGTGCTAGTTCTCTGGGGACCCAGTACTTC
TRBD2,TRBV12-3/TRBV12-4,15,TRBJ2-2,many,CASQPAGVETGELFF,TGTGCCAGCCAACCAGCGGGAGTCGAGACCGGGGAGCTGTTTTTT
.,TRBV4-1,15,TRBJ2-3,.,CASLGGDRLGDTQYF,TGCGCCAGTTTGGGGGGAGACCGATTGGGAGACACGCAGTATTTT
TRBD1,TRBV5-5,15,TRBJ1-2,many,CASSLGQASYDGYTF,TGTGCCAGCAGCCTAGGACAGGCGTCCTATGATGGCTACACCTTC
TRBD1,TRBV9,18,TRBJ2-2,few,CASSSGQGPLLGTGELFF,TGTGCCAGCAGCTCCGGACAGGGGCCCCTTCTCGGCACCGGGGAGCTGTTTTTT
TRBD1,TRBV27,21,TRBJ1-2,many,CASSSKLTPRDSGPPNYGYTF,TGTGCCAGCAGTTCCAAACTTACCCCCCGGGACAGCGGGCCCCCTAACTATGGCTACACCTTC
.,TRBV11-1,15,TRBJ1-4,.,CASSSSTGSNEKLFF,TGTGCCAGCAGCTCGTCGACAGGTTCCAATGAAAAACTGTTTTTT
TRBD1,TRBV12-3/TRBV12-4,19,TRBJ2-6,.,CASSLGPRGTLSGANVLTF,TGTGCCAGCAGTTTAGGCCCCAGGGGGACCCTCTCTGGGGCCAACGTCCTGACTTTC
.,TRBV5-1,16,TRBJ1-1,many,CASSLGSGVRKTEAFF,TGCGCCAGCAGCTTGGGATCAGGGGTTCGAAAAACTGAAGCTTTCTTT
TRBD1,TRBV5-5,17,TRBJ2-6,many,CASSSGQGAAGANVLTF,TGTGCCAGCAGCTCGGGACAGGGGGCCGCTGGGGCCAACGTCCTGACTTTC
.,TRBV6-1,16,TRBJ1-2,.,CATRRAGTSSNYGYTF,TGTGCGACCCGCAGGGCCGGGACGTCTTCTAACTATGGCTACACCTTC
.,TRBV10-3,14,TRBJ2-4,many,CAISERNSENIQYF,TGTGCCATCAGTGAGAGGAATAGCGAAAACATTCAGTACTTC
.,TRBV11-2,15,TRBJ2-3,many,CASSLAPTSRYTQYF,TGTGCCAGCAGCTTAGCCCCGACTAGTCGTTATACGCAGTATTTT
.,TRBV6-1,13,TRBJ1-5,many,CASSGQSRGAQHF,TGTGCCAGCAGTGGACAGTCTCGGGGAGCCCAGCATTTT
.,TRBV28,18,TRBJ2-2,many,CAHSEGTRMSANTGELFF,TGTGCCCACAGTGAAGGGACCCGAATGTCCGCGAACACCGGGGAGCTGTTTTTT
TRBD1,TRBV27,16,TRBJ2-3,.,CASSRQGGSSTDTQYF,TGTGCCAGCAGTCGACAGGGGGGAAGTTCCACAGATACGCAGTATTTT
.,TRBV12-3/TRBV12-4,14,TRBJ2-3,many,CASSSPGLPNTQYF,TGTGCCAGCAGTTCCCCGGGACTTCCTAATACGCAGTATTTT
.,TRBV6-1,17,TRBJ1-1,many,CASSAPQGTIKNTEAFF,TGTGCCAGCAGTGCCCCACAGGGTACCATAAAGAACACTGAAGCTTTCTTT
.,TRBV30,11,TRBJ1-5,many,CAWRLNQPQHF,TGTGCCTGGCGTCTCAATCAGCCCCAGCATTTT
.,TRBV5-1,12,TRBJ2-7,many,CASSRGVYEQYF,TGCGCCAGCAGCCGCGGGGTCTACGAGCAGTACTTC
.,TRBV20-1,15,TRBJ1-2,many,CSARDNRLGFDGYTF,TGCAGTGCTAGAGACAACCGCTTGGGTTTCGATGGCTACACCTTC
.,TRBV6-2/TRBV6-3,12,TRBJ1-3,few,CASSEAIDTIYF,TGTGCCAGCAGTGAAGCCATTGACACCATATATTTT
TRBD1,TRBV4-1,15,TRBJ1-2,many,CASSQGQGENYGYTF,TGCGCCAGCAGCCAAGGACAGGGGGAAAACTATGGCTACACCTTC
TRBD1,TRBV24-1,15,TRBJ1-5,.,CATSDPGGESQPQHF,TGTGCCACCAGTGACCCAGGGGGCGAGAGTCAGCCCCAGCATTTT
TRBD2,TRBV2,18,TRBJ2-5,many,CASSEGRLAGPTGETQYF,TGTGCCAGCAGTGAGGGGAGACTAGCGGGACCCACAGGCGAGACCCAGTACTTC
TRBD2,TRBV12-3/TRBV12-4,17,TRBJ2-5,.,CASSFRLTSGNQETQYF,TGTGCCAGCAGTTTCCGTTTGACTAGCGGGAACCAAGAGACCCAGTACTTC
TRBD2,TRBV27,21,TRBJ2-7,many,CASSPTLPRWREGHTGHEQYF,TGTGCCAGCAGCCCCACCCTACCCAGGTGGCGGGAGGGCCACACGGGGCACGAGCAGTACTTC
.,TRBV29-1,13,TRBJ2-1,few,CSVWTEPYNEQFF,TGCAGCGTTTGGACAGAGCCTTACAATGAGCAGTTCTTC
.,TRBV29-1,12,TRBJ1-2,.,CSAKRGIYGYTF,TGCAGCGCGAAACGAGGGATCTATGGCTACACCTTC
TRBD1,TRBV12-3/TRBV12-4,15,TRBJ2-3,.,CASSPGQRSTDTQYF,TGTGCCAGCAGTCCGGGACAGAGGTCGACAGATACGCAGTATTTT
TRBD1,TRBV12-3/TRBV12-4,15,TRBJ2-2,many,CASSSPGQGTGELFF,TGTGCCAGCAGCTCCCCGGGACAGGGCACCGGGGAGCTGTTTTTT
.,TRBV11-2,14,TRBJ2-5,many,CASSSTGQLETQYF,TGTGCCAGCAGCTCAACCGGACAATTGGAGACCCAGTACTTC
.,TRBV7-9,15,TRBJ2-6,many,CASSPSGGGANVLTF,TGTGCCAGCAGCCCGAGCGGTGGCGGGGCCAACGTCCTGACTTTC
.,TRBV30,10,TRBJ1-1,many,CAWAFTEAFF,TGTGCCTGGGCTTTCACTGAAGCTTTCTTT
.,TRBV11-2,16,TRBJ1-2,many,CASSLLQGALIYGYTF,TGTGCCAGCAGCTTGTTACAGGGAGCGCTCATCTATGGCTACACCTTC
.,TRBV7-6,13,TRBJ2-1,many,CASSLGAHNEQFF,TGTGCCAGCAGCTTAGGGGCCCACAATGAGCAGTTCTTC
TRBD2,TRBV9,15,TRBJ2-7,many,CASSVTSGSPGQQYF,TGTGCCAGCAGCGTAACTAGCGGGAGTCCGGGGCAGCAGTACTTC
.,TRBV30,13,TRBJ1-1,many,CAWSVFSESEAFF,TGTGCCTGGAGTGTCTTTTCGGAGTCTGAAGCTTTCTTT
.,TRBV6-5,15,TRBJ2-1,many,CASSYLGGGDNEQFF,TGTGCCAGCAGTTACCTAGGGGGAGGGGACAATGAGCAGTTCTTC
.,TRBV7-2,13,TRBJ2-5,many,CASSQTLIETQYF,TGTGCCAGCAGCCAAACACTAATCGAGACCCAGTACTTC
TRBD2,TRBV3-1,16,TRBJ2-1,many,CASSQDGGGSYNEQFF,TGTGCCAGCAGCCAAGATGGGGGGGGCTCCTACAATGAGCAGTTCTTC
.,TRBV5-1,12,TRBJ2-7,many,CASSLDLNEQYF,TGCGCCAGCAGCCTGGATCTAAACGAGCAGTACTTC
TRBD1,TRBV5-6,12,TRBJ2-7,many,CASTGTGNEQYF,TGTGCCAGCACGGGGACAGGGAATGAGCAGTACTTC
TRBD2,TRBV5-1,15,TRBJ2-1,many,CASSLGEGVFNEQFF,TGCGCCAGCAGCTTGGGGGAGGGCGTTTTCAATGAGCAGTTCTTC
.,TRBV7-2,15,TRBJ2-1,many,CASSLQGPVHNEQFF,TGTGCCAGCAGCTTACAGGGCCCAGTCCACAATGAGCAGTTCTTC
TRBD1,TRBV7-2,15,TRBJ1-6,many,CASSSYRGPNSPLHF,TGTGCCAGCAGCAGCTACAGGGGGCCTAATTCACCCCTCCACTTT
.,TRBV27,13,TRBJ2-1,many,CASSPITQNEQFF,TGTGCCAGCAGTCCCATTACGCAAAATGAGCAGTTCTTC